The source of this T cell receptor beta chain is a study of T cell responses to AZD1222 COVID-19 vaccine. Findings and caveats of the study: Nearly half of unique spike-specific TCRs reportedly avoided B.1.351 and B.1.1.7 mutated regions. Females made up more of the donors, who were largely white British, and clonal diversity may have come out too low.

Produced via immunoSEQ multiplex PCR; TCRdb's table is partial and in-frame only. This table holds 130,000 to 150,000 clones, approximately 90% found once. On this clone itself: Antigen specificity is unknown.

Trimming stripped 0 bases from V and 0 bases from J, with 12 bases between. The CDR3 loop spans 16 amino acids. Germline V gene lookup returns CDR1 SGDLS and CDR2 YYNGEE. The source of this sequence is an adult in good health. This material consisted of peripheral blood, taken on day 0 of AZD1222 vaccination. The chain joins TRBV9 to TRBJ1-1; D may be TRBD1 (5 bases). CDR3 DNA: TGTGCCAGCAGCGTAGCTACGACAGCCATGAACACTGAAGCTTTCTTT. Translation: CASSVATTAMNTEAFF.